The rows below give T cell receptor beta chains drawn from one sample of a study of cytomegalovirus exposure and HLA in healthy donors. Assay used: immunoSEQ multiplex PCR; TCRdb lists only in-frame clones, some missing. This sample carries over 150,000 clones, 82% of them seen once, and the ten largest clones take about 1.6%. The sequencing sample was made of PBMCs. The receptors stem from a girl under 18 in good health and CMV-seropositive. Each CDR3 is given with its conserved first and last residue. A D gene is named only where the DNA matches it firmly.

d_gene	j_gene	v_gene	CDR3aa
NA	TRBJ1-2	TRBV5-6	CASSLDPGFDGYTF
NA	TRBJ2-7	TRBV28	CASSFSAGYEQYF
NA	TRBJ2-7	TRBV7-8	CASSLAGGPMYEQYF
TRBD2	TRBJ2-3	TRBV10-3	CAISDGTSRADTQYF
NA	TRBJ1-2	TRBV10-3	CAISAPIFRGAIYGYTF
NA	TRBJ1-6	TRBV30	CAWTPGVEGSPLHF
NA	TRBJ1-2	TRBV6-6	CASTKEDSGYTF
NA	TRBJ2-1	TRBV14	CASSHGGPGSSYNEQFF
NA	TRBJ1-1	TRBV25-1	CASSDRNEAFF
TRBD1	TRBJ1-2	TRBV7-9	CASSLDRGPRGGYTF
NA	TRBJ1-1	TRBV6-5	CASRSSGNTEAFF
TRBD1	TRBJ1-2	TRBV10-3	CAISEGQGENGYTF
NA	TRBJ2-1	TRBV30	CAWRVLYPREQFF
NA	TRBJ2-2	TRBV12-2	CASRLVARPNTGELFF
TRBD2	TRBJ2-3	TRBV2	CASSLLAGGKSDTQYF
NA	TRBJ2-7	TRBV5-6	CASSWMRSSYEQYF
NA	TRBJ1-1	TRBV10-1	CASSETRAGTEAFF
NA	TRBJ1-2	TRBV30	CAWSVSPSNYGYTF
TRBD1	TRBJ1-2	TRBV30	CATTRDRYSGGYTF
NA	TRBJ1-1	TRBV7-8	CASSLYDSRAEAFF
NA	TRBJ1-1	TRBV30	CACEGSNTEAFF
NA	TRBJ2-7	TRBV5-1	CASSQVGGYYEQYF
TRBD1	TRBJ1-1	TRBV7-9	CASSSYGTGAVSEAFF
NA	TRBJ2-7	TRBV15	CATSTGFGYEQYF
NA	TRBJ1-2	TRBV28	CASSVTEASLYGYTF
NA	TRBJ2-5	TRBV18	CASSPPGRQETQYF
TRBD1	TRBJ1-2	TRBV10-1	CASSMGQNYGYTF
NA	TRBJ1-1	TRBV4-3	CASSQGFVEAGVNTEAFF
TRBD1	TRBJ1-2	TRBV27	CASSLRQGAMYGYTF
NA	TRBJ2-2	TRBV2	CASSELGGLSNTGELFF
NA	TRBJ1-4	TRBV5-3	CARSFLRRLEKLFF
NA	TRBJ1-2	TRBV6-1	CASSLQGVYYGYTF
TRBD2	TRBJ2-3	TRBV10-3	CAISESWRGGEDTQYF
TRBD2	TRBJ2-7	TRBV15	CATSIGLADEQYF
TRBD1	TRBJ1-2	TRBV7-9	CASSYEQGATYGYTF
NA	TRBJ2-7	TRBV6-1	CASTPGDEQYF
TRBD1	TRBJ2-7	TRBV4-3	CASSQGGGTGGYEQYF
TRBD1	TRBJ2-5	TRBV5-1	CASSLDRGLRDETQYF
TRBD2	TRBJ2-1	TRBV27	CASSLSGTSGTGQFF
TRBD1	TRBJ1-2	TRBV29-1	CSVAGTGGRNYGYTF
NA	TRBJ2-7	TRBV19	CASSMDRSYEQYF
TRBD1	TRBJ1-2	TRBV28	CASRVAGRQGFGGYTF
NA	TRBJ2-3	TRBV7-2	CASSFRDSITDTQYF
NA	TRBJ1-1	TRBV30	CAGTRRGTEAFF
NA	TRBJ1-1	TRBV18	CASSPATPSTEAFF
TRBD2	TRBJ2-3	TRBV7-3	CASSPRLAGATDTQYF
TRBD1	TRBJ1-5	TRBV19	CASSPRDRGSNQPQHF
TRBD2	TRBJ2-7	TRBV4-2	CASSQEWTSGTYEQYF
TRBD1	TRBJ1-1	TRBV9	CASSIGTGMGNTEAFF
TRBD2	TRBJ2-7	TRBV7-2	CASSLAGGVGEQYF
NA	TRBJ1-2	TRBV28	CASSLAGYYGYTF
NA	TRBJ1-2	TRBV5-6	CASSAMAGDGVYYGYTF
NA	TRBJ1-2	TRBV27	CASSFQGNYGYTF